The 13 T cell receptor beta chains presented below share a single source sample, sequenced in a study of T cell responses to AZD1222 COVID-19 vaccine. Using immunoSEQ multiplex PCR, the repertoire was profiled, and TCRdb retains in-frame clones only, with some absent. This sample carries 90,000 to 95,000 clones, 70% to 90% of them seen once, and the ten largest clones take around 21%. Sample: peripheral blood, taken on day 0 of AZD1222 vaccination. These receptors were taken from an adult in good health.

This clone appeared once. In DNA form, the CDR3 reads TGTGCCAGCAGCCAAGCCGGGACAGGGATAAATTTGCAGTTCTTC. Translation gives CASSQAGTGINLQFF. The V and J genes are TRBV3-1 (or the pseudogene TRBV3-2) and TRBJ2-1, with 9 bases aligning to TRBD1. CDR3 length equals 15 residues. V was clipped by 1 base and J by 12 bases; unmatched bases: 10. Germline V CDR1 and CDR2: LGHDT, YNNKEL (reference sequence).

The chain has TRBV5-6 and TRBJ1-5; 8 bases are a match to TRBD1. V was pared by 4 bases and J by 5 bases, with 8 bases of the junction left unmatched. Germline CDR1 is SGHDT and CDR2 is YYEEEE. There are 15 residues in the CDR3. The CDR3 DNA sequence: TGTGCCAGCAGCGCCAGGGGGCGGTACGATCAGCCCCAGCATTTT. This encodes CASSARGRYDQPQHF.

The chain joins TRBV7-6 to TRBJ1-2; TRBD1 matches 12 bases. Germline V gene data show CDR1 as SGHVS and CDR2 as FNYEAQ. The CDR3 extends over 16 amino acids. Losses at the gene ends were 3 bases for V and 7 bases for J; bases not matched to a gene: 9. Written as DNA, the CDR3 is TGTGCCAGCAGCTTGGAGGGGACAGGGGGCAATAGTGGCTACACCTTC. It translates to CASSLEGTGGNSGYTF.

CDR3 loop: CASSLGGHEQYF. DNA of the CDR3: TGTGCCAGCAGCCTGGGAGGGCACGAGCAGTACTTC. This chain uses TRBV7-8 with TRBJ2-7, with 7 bases identical to TRBD2. This CDR3 spans 12 amino acids. Losses at the gene ends were 5 bases for V and 5 bases for J; bases not matched to a gene: 3. From germline, CDR1 is SGHVS and CDR2 FQNEAQ.

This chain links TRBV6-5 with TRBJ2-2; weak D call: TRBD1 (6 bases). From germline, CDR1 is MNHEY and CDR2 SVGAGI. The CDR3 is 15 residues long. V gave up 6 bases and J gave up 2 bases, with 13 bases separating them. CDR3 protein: CASRGTRGNTGELFF. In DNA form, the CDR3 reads TGTGCCAGCAGGGGGACCAGGGGTAACACCGGGGAGCTGTTTTTT.

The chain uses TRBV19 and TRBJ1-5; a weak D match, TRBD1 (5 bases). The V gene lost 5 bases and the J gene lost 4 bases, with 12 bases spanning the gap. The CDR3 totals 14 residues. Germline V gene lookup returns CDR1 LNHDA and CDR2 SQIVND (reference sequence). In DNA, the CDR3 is TGTGCCAGTAGTTTGGGGGGGGGTAATCAGCCCCAGCATTTT. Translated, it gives CASSLGGGNQPQHF.

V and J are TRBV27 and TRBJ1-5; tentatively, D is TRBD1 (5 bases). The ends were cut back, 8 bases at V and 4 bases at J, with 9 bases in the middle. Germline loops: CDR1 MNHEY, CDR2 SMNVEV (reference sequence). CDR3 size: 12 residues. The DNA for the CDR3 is TGTGCCAGCCGGGGGGGGAATCAGCCCCAGCATTTT. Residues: CASRGGNQPQHF.

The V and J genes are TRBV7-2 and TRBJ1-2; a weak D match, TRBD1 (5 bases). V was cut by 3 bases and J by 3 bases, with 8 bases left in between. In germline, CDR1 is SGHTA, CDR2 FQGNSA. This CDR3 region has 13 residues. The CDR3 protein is CASSFQGDYGYTF. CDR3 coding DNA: TGTGCCAGCAGCTTCCAGGGTGACTATGGCTACACCTTC.

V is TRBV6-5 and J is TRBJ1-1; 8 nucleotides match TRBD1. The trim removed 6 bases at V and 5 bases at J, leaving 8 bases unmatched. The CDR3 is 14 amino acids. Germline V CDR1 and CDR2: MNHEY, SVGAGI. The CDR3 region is CASSPTGVGTEAFF. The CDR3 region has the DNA TGTGCCAGCAGCCCGACAGGGGTTGGGACTGAAGCTTTCTTT.

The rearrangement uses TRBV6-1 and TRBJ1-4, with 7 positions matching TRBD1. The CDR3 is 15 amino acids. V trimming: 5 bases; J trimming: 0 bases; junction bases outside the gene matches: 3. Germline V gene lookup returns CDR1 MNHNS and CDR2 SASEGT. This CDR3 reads CASSQTGTTNEKLFF. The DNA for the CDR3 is TGTGCCAGCAGTCAGACAGGGACAACTAATGAAAAACTGTTTTTT.

CDR3 coding DNA: TGCGCCAGCAGCTTAGACCGACCTCAAGAGACCCAGTACTTC. As protein: CASSLDRPQETQYF. The V gene is TRBV5-1, the J gene TRBJ2-5; no firm D call. Germline-derived CDR1 and CDR2 are SGHRS and YFSETQ. Trimming shortened V by 2 bases and J by 2 bases, and 10 bases separated the two germline ends. The CDR3 is made up of 14 amino acids.

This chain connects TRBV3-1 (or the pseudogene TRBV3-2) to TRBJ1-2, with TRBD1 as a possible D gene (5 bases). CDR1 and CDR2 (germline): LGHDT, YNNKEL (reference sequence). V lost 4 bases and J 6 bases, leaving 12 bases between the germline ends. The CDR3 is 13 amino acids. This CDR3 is CASSLGGEHGYTF. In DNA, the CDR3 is TGTGCCAGCAGCCTTGGGGGGGAACATGGCTACACCTTC.

As DNA, the CDR3 is TGTGCCAGCAGTTATAACACAGGGTGGACTGAAGCTTTCTTT. It encodes CASSYNTGWTEAFF. The V gene is TRBV6-2 or TRBV6-3, the J gene TRBJ1-1; D might be TRBD1 (6 bases). The CDR3 is made up of 14 amino acids. The V and J ends lost 3 bases and 5 bases respectively, with 13 bases between them. Germline CDR1 MNHEY, CDR2 SVGEGT.